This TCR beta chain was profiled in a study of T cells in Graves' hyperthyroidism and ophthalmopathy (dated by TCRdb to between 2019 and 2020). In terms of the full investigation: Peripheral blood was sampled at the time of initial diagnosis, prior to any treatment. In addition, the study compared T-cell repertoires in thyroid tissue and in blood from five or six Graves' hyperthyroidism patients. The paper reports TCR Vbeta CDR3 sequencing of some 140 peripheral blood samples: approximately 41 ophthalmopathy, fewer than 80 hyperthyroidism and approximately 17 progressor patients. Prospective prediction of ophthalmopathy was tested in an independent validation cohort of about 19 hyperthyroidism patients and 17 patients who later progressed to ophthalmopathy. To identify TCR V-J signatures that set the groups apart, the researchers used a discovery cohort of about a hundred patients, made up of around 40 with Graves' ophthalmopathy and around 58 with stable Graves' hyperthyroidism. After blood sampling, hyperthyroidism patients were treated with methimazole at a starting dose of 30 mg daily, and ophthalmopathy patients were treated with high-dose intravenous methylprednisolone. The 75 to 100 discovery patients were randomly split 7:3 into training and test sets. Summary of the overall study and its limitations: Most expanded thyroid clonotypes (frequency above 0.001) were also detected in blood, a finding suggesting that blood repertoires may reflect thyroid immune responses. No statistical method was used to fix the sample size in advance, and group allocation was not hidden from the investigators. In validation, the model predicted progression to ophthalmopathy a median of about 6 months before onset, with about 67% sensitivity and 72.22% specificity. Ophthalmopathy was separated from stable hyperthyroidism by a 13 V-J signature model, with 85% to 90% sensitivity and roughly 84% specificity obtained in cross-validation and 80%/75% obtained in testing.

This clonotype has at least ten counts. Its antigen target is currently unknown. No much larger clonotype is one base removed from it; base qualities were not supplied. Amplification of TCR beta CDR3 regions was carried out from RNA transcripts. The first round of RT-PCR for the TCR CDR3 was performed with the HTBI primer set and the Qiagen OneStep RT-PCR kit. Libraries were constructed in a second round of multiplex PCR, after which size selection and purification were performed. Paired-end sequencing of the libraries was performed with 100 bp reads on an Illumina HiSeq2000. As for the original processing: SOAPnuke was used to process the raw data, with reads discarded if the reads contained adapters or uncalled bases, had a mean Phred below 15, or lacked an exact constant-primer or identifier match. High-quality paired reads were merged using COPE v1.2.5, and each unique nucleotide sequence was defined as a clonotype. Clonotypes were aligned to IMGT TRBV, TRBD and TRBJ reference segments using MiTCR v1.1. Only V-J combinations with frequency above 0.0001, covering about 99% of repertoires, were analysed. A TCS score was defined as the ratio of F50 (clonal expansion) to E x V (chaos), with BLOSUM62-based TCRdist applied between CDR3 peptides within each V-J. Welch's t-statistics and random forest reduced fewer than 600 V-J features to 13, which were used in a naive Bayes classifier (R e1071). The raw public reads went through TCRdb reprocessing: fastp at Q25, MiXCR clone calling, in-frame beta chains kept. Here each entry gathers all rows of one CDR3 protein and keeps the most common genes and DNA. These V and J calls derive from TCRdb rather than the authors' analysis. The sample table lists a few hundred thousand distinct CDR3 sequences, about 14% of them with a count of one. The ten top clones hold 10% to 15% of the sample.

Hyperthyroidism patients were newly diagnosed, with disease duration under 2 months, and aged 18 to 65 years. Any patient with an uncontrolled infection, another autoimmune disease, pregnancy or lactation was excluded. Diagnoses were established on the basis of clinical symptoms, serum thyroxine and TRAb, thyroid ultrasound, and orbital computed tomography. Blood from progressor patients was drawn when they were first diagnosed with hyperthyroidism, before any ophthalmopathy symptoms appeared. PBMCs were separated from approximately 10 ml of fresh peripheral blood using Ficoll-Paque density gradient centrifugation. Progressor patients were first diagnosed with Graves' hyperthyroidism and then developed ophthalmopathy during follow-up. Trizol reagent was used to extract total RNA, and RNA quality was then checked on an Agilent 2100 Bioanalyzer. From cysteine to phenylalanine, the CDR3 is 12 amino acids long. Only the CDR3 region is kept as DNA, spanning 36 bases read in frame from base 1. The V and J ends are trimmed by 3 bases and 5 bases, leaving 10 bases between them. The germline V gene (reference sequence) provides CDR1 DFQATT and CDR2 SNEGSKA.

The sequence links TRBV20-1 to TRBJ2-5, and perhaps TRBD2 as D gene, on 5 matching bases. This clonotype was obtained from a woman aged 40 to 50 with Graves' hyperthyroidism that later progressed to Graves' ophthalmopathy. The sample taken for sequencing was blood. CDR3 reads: CSASASLETQYF. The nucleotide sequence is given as TGCAGTGCTAGCGCTAGCTTGGAGACCCAGTACTTC.